The clone carrying this TCR beta chain was counted ten times or more. No antigen is known for it. Researchers amplified the TCR beta CDR3 regions from RNA transcripts. First-round RT-PCR targeting the TCR CDR3 was performed with the HTBI primer set. TCRdb re-called the multiplex PCR reads through MiXCR, storing one row per CDR3 protein. The sample includes 250,000 to 300,000 distinct CDR3 sequences, roughly 20% of them seen just once. The CDR3 runs to 14 residues. CDR1 KGHSH and CDR2 LQKENI come from the germline V gene. Trimming cost V 6 bases and J 3 bases; bases outside gene matches: 5. The data belong to a study of T cells in Graves' hyperthyroidism and ophthalmopathy. Study-level findings and limits: Most thyroid clonotypes that were expanded above 0.001 also turned up in blood.

The sequence derives from a man aged 45-65 years with Graves' ophthalmopathy. The sample consisted of blood. The rearrangement links TRBV18 to TRBJ2-7, with 10 positions matching TRBD2. CDR3 region: CASSSLAGVYEQYF. The CDR3 DNA reads as TGTGCCAGCTCTTCGCTAGCGGGAGTCTACGAGCAGTACTTC. Together with reference TRBV18 and TRBJ2-7, the CDR3 gives the full variable domain: NAGVMQNPRHLVRRRGQEARLRCSPMKGHSHVYWYRQLPEEGLKFMVYLQKENIIDESGMPKERFSAEFPKEGPSILRIQQVVRGDSAAYFCASSSLAGVYEQYFGPGTRLTVT.